One sample yielded the 28 T cell receptor beta chains listed below, sequenced in a study of cytomegalovirus exposure and HLA in healthy donors (dated by TCRdb to 2017 to 2019). Library preparation used the immunoSEQ multiplex PCR assay. For the multiplex PCR, a mixture combining 60 forward primers for TCR Vbeta segments and 13 reverse primers for TCR Jbeta segments was used. TCRdb mirrors the immuneACCESS table, restricted to in-frame sequences. Some clones are absent from its copies; in checked studies, under half trace to an unresolved V gene, and the reason for the others is unknown. The sample table contains about 150,000 clones; only one count was recorded for around 84% of them. Roughly 1.9% of the sample belongs to the ten largest clones. Sequencing was performed on PBMCs. These receptors were collected from a man aged 18 to 30 in good health and CMV-seronegative.

The J gene is TRBJ2-1, the V gene TRBV10-3; 8 bases match TRBD2. This CDR3 region has 12 residues. V lost 6 bases, J lost 8 bases, and 3 bases stayed unmatched. Germline V gene lookup returns CDR1 ENHRY and CDR2 SYGVKD. The CDR3 DNA is TGTGCCATCAGCTCGGGGGGGGATGAGCAGTTCTTC. Its translation: CAISSGGDEQFF.

This sequence joins TRBV28 and TRBJ2-7, with D possibly being TRBD2 (5 bases). V was pared by 6 bases and J by 4 bases, with 28 bases between. Germline CDR1 reads MDHEN; CDR2 reads SYDVKM. This CDR3 spans 18 amino acids. CDR3 nucleotides: TGTGCCAGCAGCGAGATTCGGGGAGTAGCTCAAAGGTGGTACGAGCAGTACTTC. This encodes CASSEIRGVAQRWYEQYF. The full variable domain, in which reference TRBV28 and TRBJ2-7 provide the parts outside the CDR3, is DVKVTQSSRYLVKRTGEKVFLECVQDMDHENMFWYRQDPGLGLRLIYFSYDVKMKEKGDIPEGYSVSREKKERFSLILESASTNQTSMYLCASSEIRGVAQRWYEQYFGPGTRLTVT.

The chain has TRBV5-1 and TRBJ2-7, with 8 bases fitting TRBD1. V lost 4 bases, J lost 4 bases, and 4 bases stayed unmatched. This CDR3 comprises 13 residues. In germline, CDR1 is SGHRS, CDR2 YFSETQ. The CDR3 is CASSARTGYEQYF. Written as DNA, the CDR3 is TGCGCCAGCAGCGCCCGGACAGGGTACGAGCAGTACTTC.

The chain uses TRBV6-1 and TRBJ2-7; 9 bases are a match to TRBD2. The germline V gene encodes CDR1 MNHNS and CDR2 SASEGT. The length of the CDR3 is 14 residues. The V and J ends lost 3 bases and 7 bases, in that order; junction bases with no gene match: 7. CDR3 sequence (DNA): TGTGCCAGCAGTGACGGCGGGGGGGCGGGGGAGCAGTACTTC. This encodes CASSDGGGAGEQYF.

This clone appeared a few times. V is TRBV6-4 and J is TRBJ2-3, with 11 bases lining up with TRBD2. The CDR3 has 16 residues. Germline V gene sequence: CDR1 MRHNA, CDR2 SNTAGT. V lost 3 bases, J lost 2 bases, and 4 bases stayed unmatched. The CDR3 sequence is CASSEASGGPTDTQYF. The CDR3 DNA sequence: TGTGCCAGCAGTGAGGCTAGCGGGGGGCCCACAGATACGCAGTATTTT.

The chain recombines TRBV10-3 with TRBJ2-1, with 10 bases aligning to TRBD1. CDR1 ENHRY and CDR2 SYGVKD come from the germline V gene. This CDR3 has 16 residues. V gave up 9 bases and J gave up 0 bases; unmatched junction bases: 8. The CDR3: CAIRGQGTASYNEQFF. The CDR3 DNA follows: TGTGCCATTCGGGGACAGGGGACGGCCTCCTACAATGAGCAGTTCTTC.

The chain carries TRBV5-1 and TRBJ1-2, with D perhaps matching TRBD1 (5 bases). CDR3 size: 16 residues. Trimming left V 4 bases short and J 8 bases short, with 24 bases between. CDR1 and CDR2 from the germline V gene are SGHRS and YFSETQ. Written as DNA, the CDR3 is TGCGCCAGCAGCCTGCTTACGACAAGTGGGGCTAGAGGCTACACCTTC. It yields the protein CASSLLTTSGARGYTF. Full variable domain (remainder filled in from reference TRBV5-1 and TRBJ1-2): KAGVTQTPRYLIKTRGQQVTLSCSPISGHRSVSWYQQTPGQGLQFLFEYFSETQRNKGNFPGRFSGRQFSNSRSEMNVSTLELGDSALYLCASSLLTTSGARGYTFGSGTRLTVV.

The rearrangement joins TRBV29-1 to TRBJ1-1; perhaps TRBD1 as D (5 bases). This CDR3 is built from 12 residues. The V and J ends lost 3 bases and 3 bases respectively, with 8 bases between them. Germline CDR1 reads SQVTM; CDR2 reads ANQGSEA. The CDR3 DNA follows: TGCAGCGTTGACGGGGGGGACACTGAAGCTTTCTTT. Protein: CSVDGGDTEAFF.

This clone was seen only once. DNA of the CDR3: TGTGCCAGCAGTTACGCGGGAGGTGTACAACCCCAGCATTTT. This gives the protein CASSYAGGVQPQHF. V and J are TRBV6-5 and TRBJ1-5; D unclear. Germline V gives CDR1 MNHEY, CDR2 SVGAGI. V gave up 2 bases and J gave up 10 bases, with 15 bases separating them. The CDR3 length is 14 residues.

A single count supports this clone. The rearrangement uses TRBV5-1 and TRBJ1-4; 9 bases fit TRBD1. Losses at the gene ends were 4 bases for V and 8 bases for J; bases not matched to a gene: 9. Looked up from germline, CDR1 is SGHRS and CDR2 is YFSETQ. The CDR3 is 15 residues long. Here the CDR3 DNA reads TGCGCCAGCAGCGCCTCCGGGACAGGGTACGAAAAACTGTTTTTT. Translation gives CASSASGTGYEKLFF.

The chain recombines TRBV18 with TRBJ1-2; TRBD1 aligns across 9 bases. J gave up 7 bases and V 3 bases, and 15 bases lay outside the gene matches. Per germline, CDR1 KGHSH and CDR2 LQKENI. CDR3 length: 17 residues. DNA of the CDR3: TGTGCCAGCTCACCGAGGGACAGGGTCGATAGTTTCCCTGGCTACACCTTC. Protein sequence: CASSPRDRVDSFPGYTF. Looking up the rest from reference TRBV18 and TRBJ1-2 gives the full variable domain: NAGVMQNPRHLVRRRGQEARLRCSPMKGHSHVYWYRQLPEEGLKFMVYLQKENIIDESGMPKERFSAEFPKEGPSILRIQQVVRGDSAAYFCASSPRDRVDSFPGYTFGSGTRLTVV.

This sequence joins TRBV9 and TRBJ2-1, with 11 nucleotides matching TRBD2. Germline values: CDR1 SGDLS, CDR2 YYNGEE. CDR3 length equals 15 residues. V shed 1 base and J 7 bases; nucleotides not matched to a gene: 4. The CDR3 coding sequence is TGTGCCAGCAGCGTATTGACTAGCGGGATAAATGAGCAGTTCTTC. Amino acid sequence: CASSVLTSGINEQFF.

The J gene is TRBJ2-5, the V gene TRBV7-9; TRBD1 aligns across 9 bases. The DNA matches TRBJ2-7 better at its end, which makes the J call doubtful. The CDR3 loop spans 16 amino acids. Germline-derived CDR1 and CDR2 are SEHNR and FQNEAQ (reference sequence). CDR3 nucleotide sequence: TGTGCCAGCGTAATTAACAGGGGGCCAAGCTCCTACGAGCAGTACTTC. Residues: CASVINRGPSSYEQYF.

This chain links TRBV10-3 with TRBJ1-2, with 8 bases matching TRBD1. Per the germline V gene, CDR1 is ENHRY and CDR2 is SYGVKD. V was clipped by 10 bases and J by 4 bases; unmatched bases: 8. This CDR3 spans 13 amino acids. CDR3 region: CATDRDGGYGYTF. The CDR3 DNA reads TGTGCCACGGACAGGGATGGGGGCTATGGCTACACCTTC.

Details on this clone: The same CDR3 arises from other DNA sequences in this sample as well. V and J are TRBV7-3 and TRBJ2-1; TRBD2 matches 14 bases. CDR3 size: 15 residues. V was clipped by 3 bases and J by 9 bases; unmatched bases: 4. Germline V gene lookup returns CDR1 SGHTA and CDR2 FQGTGA. CDR3 residues: CASSLTSGGAGEQFF. CDR3 in DNA: TGTGCCAGCAGCTTGACTAGCGGGGGGGCCGGTGAGCAGTTCTTC.

The V and J genes are TRBV7-9 and TRBJ2-7; 8 bases fit TRBD1. This CDR3 has 15 amino acids. Trimming at V came to 8 bases and at J to 0 bases, leaving 9 bases not matched to a gene. The germline V gene has CDR1 SEHNR and CDR2 FQNEAQ (reference sequence). The CDR3 DNA is TGTGCCAGCTCCCCAACAGGGGGAACCTCCTACGAGCAGTACTTC. This codes for CASSPTGGTSYEQYF.

This rearrangement joins TRBV6-1 to TRBJ1-6; 7 positions agree with TRBD1. CDR3 length: 17 amino acids. Germline CDR1 is MNHNS and CDR2 is SASEGT. V was pared by 2 bases and J by 5 bases, with 9 bases of the junction left unmatched. CDR3 bases: TGTGCCAGCAGTGAATGGTCCGGGACAGTTGATAATTCACCCCTCCACTTT. Translated: CASSEWSGTVDNSPLHF.

This clone has a handful of counts. The chain carries TRBV19 and TRBJ2-7, with a tentative D call TRBD2 (6 bases). The length of the CDR3 is 17 residues. The germline gives CDR1 LNHDA, CDR2 SQIVND (reference sequence). The V end was cut by 1 base, the J end by 0 bases, with 16 bases between. CDR3 in amino acids: CASSIADGGTYSYEQYF. The CDR3 region has the DNA TGTGCCAGTAGTATAGCGGACGGAGGGACCTACTCCTACGAGCAGTACTTC.

This clone has only one observation. This chain joins TRBV6-5 and TRBJ1-2, with unresolved D. Germline V lookup: CDR1 MNHEY, CDR2 SVGAGI. V was clipped by 5 bases and J by 7 bases, with 14 bases between them. The CDR3 is made up of 13 amino acids. The CDR3 loop is CASSRGSLGGYTF. In DNA form, the CDR3 reads TGTGCCAGCAGTCGAGGTAGTTTAGGTGGCTACACCTTC.

CDR3 in amino acids: CASSLSLAGPTGELFF. CDR3 DNA: TGTGCCAGCAGTTTATCCCTAGCGGGACCCACCGGGGAGCTGTTTTTT. The rearrangement uses TRBV27 and TRBJ2-2, with 9 nucleotides matching TRBD2. The CDR3 consists of 16 residues. Per germline, CDR1 MNHEY and CDR2 SMNVEV (reference sequence). V shed 0 bases, J shed 4 bases, and the junction held 3 bases outside the gene matches.

On this clone itself: One junction end does not reproduce the germline sequence, and a read error may be involved. The chain joins TRBV29-1 to TRBJ1-1, with D unresolved. CDR1 SQVTM and CDR2 ANQGSEA come from the germline V gene. The CDR3 has 11 residues. In DNA, the CDR3 is TGCAGCGTTGAAAGAAGGACTGCAGCTTTCTTT. Translating gives CSVERRTAAFF.

The chain employs TRBV7-9 and TRBJ2-7; 11 positions match TRBD2. In germline, CDR1 is SEHNR, CDR2 FQNEAQ (reference sequence). The CDR3 runs 16 residues. V trimming: 1 base; J trimming: 2 bases; junction bases outside the gene matches: 4. This CDR3 is CASSLVGLAAPYEQYF. The CDR3 coding sequence is TGTGCCAGCAGCTTAGTGGGACTAGCGGCACCCTACGAGCAGTACTTC.

The chain recombines TRBV5-1 with TRBJ2-3; 10 bases agree with TRBD2. Germline trimming cut 4 bases from V and 6 bases from J; bases unmatched to any gene: 8. From germline, CDR1 is SGHRS and CDR2 YFSETQ. This CDR3 has 15 amino acids. The CDR3 DNA follows: TGCGCCAGCAGCCCGGGACTAGCGATGGGGGATACGCAGTATTTT. The encoded protein is CASSPGLAMGDTQYF.

This rearrangement joins TRBV7-9 to TRBJ1-4, with no clear D. The germline V gene has CDR1 SEHNR and CDR2 FQNEAQ (reference sequence). The CDR3 runs 15 residues. Trimming took 6 bases from V and 8 from J, leaving 19 bases between them. The DNA of the CDR3 is TGTGCCAGCAGTCGAAGTAGCCTGAAAAGCGAAAAACTGTTTTTT. Protein product: CASSRSSLKSEKLFF.

This clone was picked up a small number of times. The rearrangement joins TRBV7-9 to TRBJ2-3; perhaps TRBD2 as D (6 bases). The CDR3 contains 15 residues. V shed 4 bases and J shed 2 bases, with 13 bases lying between them. Germline CDR1 reads SEHNR; CDR2 reads FQNEAQ (reference sequence). The CDR3 nucleotides are TGTGCCAGCAGCTCGGAGGGGTCCTACACAGATACGCAGTATTTT. It specifies CASSSEGSYTDTQYF.

The rearrangement uses TRBV28 and TRBJ2-7; TRBD1 agrees at 10 bases. The CDR3 has 15 residues. V was pared by 4 bases and J by 6 bases, with 9 bases of the junction left unmatched. The germline V gene has CDR1 MDHEN and CDR2 SYDVKM. CDR3 DNA sequence: TGTGCCAGCAGTTCCCCGGGACAGGGGTCTTCCGAGCAGTACTTC. It encodes CASSSPGQGSSEQYF.

The chain uses TRBV5-1 and TRBJ2-5, with 8 nucleotides matching TRBD2. V was clipped by 0 bases and J by 0 bases; unmatched bases: 4. CDR1 SGHRS and CDR2 YFSETQ come from the germline V gene. The CDR3 spans 16 residues. The CDR3 coding sequence is TGCGCCAGCAGCTTGGTTAGCGGGACCTACCAAGAGACCCAGTACTTC. Translated, it gives CASSLVSGTYQETQYF.

The chain carries TRBV28 and TRBJ2-3; TRBD2 matches at 9 bases. Germline CDR1 and CDR2: MDHEN and SYDVKM. After removal of 2 bases from V and 2 bases from J, the junction contained 5 bases not matched to a gene. The CDR3 has 16 residues. CDR3: CASSLPSGTNTDTQYF. DNA for the CDR3: TGTGCCAGCAGTTTACCTAGCGGGACAAACACAGATACGCAGTATTTT.